This record looks at one T cell receptor beta chain sequence and its context. Its specificity is unknown. This entry belongs to a study of CD8 T cells in Susac syndrome. Whole-study findings and limits: CD8+ clonal expansion in Susac peaked in TEMRA cells and active patients.

CDR1 and CDR2 from the germline V gene are MNHEY and SVGAGI. Trimming cost V 5 bases and J 2 bases; bases outside gene matches: 3. The CDR3 is 13 amino acids. Random hexamers were used to reverse transcribe about 0.5 to 1 ug of RNA. TCRdb reprocessed the immunoSEQ multiplex PCR reads with MiXCR, giving one entry per CDR3 protein. This sample has roughly 130,000 distinct CDR3 sequences, with about 95% found just once. TCR beta sequencing covered blood CD8+ and CD4+ T cells. The TCR originated in a human donor with Susac syndrome. The sequenced sample consisted of CD8+ T cells from PBMCs. This chain connects TRBV6-5 to TRBJ2-7; 7 nucleotides align to TRBD1. The CDR3 region has the DNA TGTGCCAGCAGTCCTACAGGGGCCTACGAGCAGTACTTC. It specifies CASSPTGAYEQYF.